The next 5 T cell receptor beta chains were all read from a single sample in a study of blood T cell repertoires in COVID-19. TCRdb's table, derived via immunoSEQ multiplex PCR, lists solely in-frame clones and lacks some. The sample holds some 200,000 clones, about 88% seen once. Sequenced input: peripheral blood. These receptors originate from a man aged 50 or older with COVID-19, enrolled during active disease.

The chain is built from TRBV28 and TRBJ2-2, with 12 bases fitting TRBD1. The CDR3 spans 17 residues. Germline loops: CDR1 MDHEN, CDR2 SYDVKM. The V and J ends lost 2 bases and 5 bases, in that order; junction bases with no gene match: 6. The CDR3 reads CASSLPGQGARTGELFF. The CDR3 DNA reads as TGTGCCAGCAGTTTACCGGGACAGGGGGCTAGGACCGGGGAGCTGTTTTTT.

The J gene is TRBJ1-6, the V gene TRBV24-1, with D hard to call. The V gene lost 10 bases and the J gene lost 7 bases, with 10 bases spanning the gap. The CDR3 extends over 12 amino acids. The germline V gene encodes CDR1 KGHDR and CDR2 SFDVKD. The CDR3 protein is CATRTGNSPLHF. The CDR3 DNA reads as TGTGCCACACGGACTGGAAATTCACCCCTCCACTTT.

This clone was seen once. This sequence joins TRBV4-2 and TRBJ2-3; the D gene is possibly TRBD2 (6 bases). Germline V CDR1 and CDR2: LGHNA, YNFKEQ. The CDR3 covers 19 residues. Between the trimmed V and J ends, which lost 0 bases and 4 bases, there was a span of 23 bases. The CDR3 sequence is CASSQDLARDSTAADTQYF. The CDR3 nucleotides read TGTGCCAGCAGCCAAGATCTGGCCCGGGACTCGACGGCGGCAGATACGCAGTATTTT.

The chain uses TRBV18 and TRBJ2-2; 7 bases are a match to TRBD1. Germline lookup yields CDR1 KGHSH and CDR2 LQKENI. With 2 bases clipped from V and 3 bases from J, the junction kept 0 bases outside the gene matches. This CDR3 spans 14 amino acids. The CDR3 reads CASSPGTDTGELFF. CDR3 DNA: TGTGCCAGCTCACCAGGGACAGACACCGGGGAGCTGTTTTTT.

The chain has TRBV6-5 and TRBJ2-7; perhaps TRBD2 as D (6 bases). Trimming cost V 4 bases and J 6 bases, with 19 bases left between them. This CDR3 comprises 15 residues. Per the germline V gene, CDR1 is MNHEY and CDR2 is SVGAGI. CDR3 amino acids: CASSFGGVGFGEQYF. The DNA of the CDR3 is TGTGCCAGCAGTTTCGGAGGGGTTGGGTTCGGCGAGCAGTACTTC.